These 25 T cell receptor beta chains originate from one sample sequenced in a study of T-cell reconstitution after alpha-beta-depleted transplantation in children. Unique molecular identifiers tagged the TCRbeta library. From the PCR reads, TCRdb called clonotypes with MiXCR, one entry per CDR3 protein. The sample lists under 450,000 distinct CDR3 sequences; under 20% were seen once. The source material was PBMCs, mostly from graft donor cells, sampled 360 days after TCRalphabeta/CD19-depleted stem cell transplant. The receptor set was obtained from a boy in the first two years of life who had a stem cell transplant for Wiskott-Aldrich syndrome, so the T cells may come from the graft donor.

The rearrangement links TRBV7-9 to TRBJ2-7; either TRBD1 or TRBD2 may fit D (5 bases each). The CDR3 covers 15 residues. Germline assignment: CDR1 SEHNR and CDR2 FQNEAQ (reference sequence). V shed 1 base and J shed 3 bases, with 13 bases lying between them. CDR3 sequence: CASSLGSGTFYEQYF. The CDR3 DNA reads TGTGCCAGCAGCTTAGGCTCAGGGACCTTCTACGAGCAGTACTTC.

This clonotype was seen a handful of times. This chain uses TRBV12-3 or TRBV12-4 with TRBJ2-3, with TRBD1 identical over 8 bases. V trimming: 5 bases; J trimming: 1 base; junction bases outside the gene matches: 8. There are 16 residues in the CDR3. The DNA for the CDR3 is TGTGCCAGCAGTCGCCGGACAGGGCCTGGCACAGATACGCAGTATTTT. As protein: CASSRRTGPGTDTQYF.

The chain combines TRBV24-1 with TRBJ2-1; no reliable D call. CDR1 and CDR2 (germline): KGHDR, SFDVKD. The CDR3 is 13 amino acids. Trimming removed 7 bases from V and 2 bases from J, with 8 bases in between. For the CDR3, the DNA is TGTGCCACCAGCCTAGGAGCCTACAATGAGCAGTTCTTC. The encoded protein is CATSLGAYNEQFF.

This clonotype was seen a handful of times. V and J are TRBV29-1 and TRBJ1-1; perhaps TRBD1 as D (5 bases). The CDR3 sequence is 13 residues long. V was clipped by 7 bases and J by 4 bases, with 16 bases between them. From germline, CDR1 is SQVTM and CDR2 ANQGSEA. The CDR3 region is CSGTSPGGTEAFF. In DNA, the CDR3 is TGCAGCGGGACTTCCCCGGGGGGCACTGAAGCTTTCTTT.

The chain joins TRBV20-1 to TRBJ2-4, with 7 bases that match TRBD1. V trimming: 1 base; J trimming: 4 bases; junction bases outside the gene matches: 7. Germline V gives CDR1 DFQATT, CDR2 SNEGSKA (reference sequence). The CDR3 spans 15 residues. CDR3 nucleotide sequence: TGCAGTGCTAGAGGCATGGGGACAGTTAAAAACATTCAGTACTTC. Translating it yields CSARGMGTVKNIQYF.

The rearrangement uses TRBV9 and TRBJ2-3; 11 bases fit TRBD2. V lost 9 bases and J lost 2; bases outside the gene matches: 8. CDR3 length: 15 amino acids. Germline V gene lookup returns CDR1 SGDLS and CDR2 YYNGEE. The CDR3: CATSPTSGDTDTQYF. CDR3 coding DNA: TGTGCCACCTCTCCGACTAGCGGGGACACAGATACGCAGTATTTT.

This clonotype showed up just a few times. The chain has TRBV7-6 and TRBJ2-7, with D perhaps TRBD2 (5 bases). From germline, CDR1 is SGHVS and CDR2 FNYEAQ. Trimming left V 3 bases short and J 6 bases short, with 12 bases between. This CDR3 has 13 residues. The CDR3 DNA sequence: TGTGCCAGCAGCTTGAACCTAGCATCCGAGCAGTACTTC. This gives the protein CASSLNLASEQYF.

The CDR3 bases are TGTGCCTGGAGTGACTCGATATCTACCCAGTACTTC. Encoded protein: CAWSDSISTQYF. The chain has TRBV30 and TRBJ2-5; D gene uncertain. CDR1 is GTSNPN, CDR2 SVGIG, per germline (reference sequence). Between the trimmed V and J ends, which lost 1 base and 8 bases, there was a span of 11 bases. There are 12 residues in the CDR3. Full variable domain (outside the CDR3, taken from reference TRBV30 and TRBJ2-5): SQTIHQWPATLVQPVGSPLSLECTVEGTSNPNLYWYRQAAGRGLQLLFYSVGIGQISSEVPQNLSASRPQDRQFILSSKKLLLSDSGFYLCAWSDSISTQYFGPGTRLLVL.

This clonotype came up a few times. CDR3 coding DNA: TGTGCCAGCAGCTTAGCGGGGGGGCTCCTCGCTGAAGCTTTCTTT. This sequence encodes CASSLAGGLLAEAFF. The genes are TRBV7-8 and TRBJ1-1; maybe TRBD1 (6 bases). Trimming pared 0 bases from V and 6 bases from J, leaving 14 bases between. The CDR3 has 15 residues. Germline V gene lookup returns CDR1 SGHVS and CDR2 FQNEAQ.

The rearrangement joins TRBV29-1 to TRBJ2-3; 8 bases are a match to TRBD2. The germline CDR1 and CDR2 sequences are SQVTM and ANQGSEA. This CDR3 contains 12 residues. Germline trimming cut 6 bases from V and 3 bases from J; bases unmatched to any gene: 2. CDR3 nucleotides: TGCAGCGTGGGGACTAGTACAGATACGCAGTATTTT. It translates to CSVGTSTDTQYF.

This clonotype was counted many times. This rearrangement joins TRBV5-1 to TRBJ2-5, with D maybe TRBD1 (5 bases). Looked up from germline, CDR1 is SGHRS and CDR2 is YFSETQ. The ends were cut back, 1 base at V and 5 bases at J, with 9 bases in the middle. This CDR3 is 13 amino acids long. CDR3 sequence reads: CASSLRGRETQYF. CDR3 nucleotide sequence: TGCGCCAGCAGCTTGAGGGGCCGGGAGACCCAGTACTTC.

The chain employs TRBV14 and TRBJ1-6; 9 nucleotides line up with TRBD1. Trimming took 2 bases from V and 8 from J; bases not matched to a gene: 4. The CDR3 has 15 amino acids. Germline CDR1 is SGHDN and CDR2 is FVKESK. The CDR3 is CASSQTGTGYSPLHF. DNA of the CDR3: TGTGCCAGCAGCCAAACCGGGACAGGGTATTCACCCCTCCACTTT.

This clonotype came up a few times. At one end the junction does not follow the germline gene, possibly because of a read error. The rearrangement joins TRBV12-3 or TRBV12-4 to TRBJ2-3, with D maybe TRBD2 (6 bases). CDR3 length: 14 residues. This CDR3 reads CASSLTRDTDTQYF. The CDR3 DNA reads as TGTGCCAGTAGTTTAACGCGGGACACAGATACGCAGTATTTT.

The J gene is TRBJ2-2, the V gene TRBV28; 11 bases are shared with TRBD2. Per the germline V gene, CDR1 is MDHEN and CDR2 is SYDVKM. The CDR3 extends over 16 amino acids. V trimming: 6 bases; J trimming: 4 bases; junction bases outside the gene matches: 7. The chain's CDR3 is CASSPIGTSGTGELFF. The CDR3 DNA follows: TGTGCCAGCAGCCCAATCGGGACTAGCGGCACCGGGGAGCTGTTTTTT.

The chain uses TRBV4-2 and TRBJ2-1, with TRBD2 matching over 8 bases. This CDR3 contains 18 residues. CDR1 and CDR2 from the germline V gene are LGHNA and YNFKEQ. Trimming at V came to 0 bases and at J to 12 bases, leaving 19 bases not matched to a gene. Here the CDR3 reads CASSQEVGIAGGLVGQFF. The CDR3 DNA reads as TGTGCCAGCAGCCAAGAGGTCGGTATCGCGGGGGGCCTTGTTGGGCAGTTCTTC.

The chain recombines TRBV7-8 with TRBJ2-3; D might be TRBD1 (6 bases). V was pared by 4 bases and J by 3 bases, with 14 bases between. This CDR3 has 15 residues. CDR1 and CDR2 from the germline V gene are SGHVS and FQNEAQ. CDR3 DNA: TGTGCCAGCAGCTCCAACAGGGATTTAACAGATACGCAGTATTTT. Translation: CASSSNRDLTDTQYF. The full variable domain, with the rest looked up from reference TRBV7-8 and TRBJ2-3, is GAGVSQSPRYKVAKRGQDVALRCDPISGHVSLFWYQQALGQGPEFLTYFQNEAQLDKSGLPSDRFFAERPEGSVSTLKIQRTQQEDSAVYLCASSSNRDLTDTQYFGPGTRLTVL.

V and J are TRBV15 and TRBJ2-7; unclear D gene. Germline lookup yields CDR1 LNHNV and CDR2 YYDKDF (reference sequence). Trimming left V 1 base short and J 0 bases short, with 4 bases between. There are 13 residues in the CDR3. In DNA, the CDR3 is TGTGCCACCAGCAGAGGTAACTCCTACGAGCAGTACTTC. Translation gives CATSRGNSYEQYF.

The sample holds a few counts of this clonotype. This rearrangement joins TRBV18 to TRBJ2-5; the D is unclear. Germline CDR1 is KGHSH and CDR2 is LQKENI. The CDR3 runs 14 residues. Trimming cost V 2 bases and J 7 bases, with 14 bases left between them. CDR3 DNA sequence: TGTGCCAGCTCACCAGCAGACCCATCGGGGACCCAGTACTTC. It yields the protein CASSPADPSGTQYF. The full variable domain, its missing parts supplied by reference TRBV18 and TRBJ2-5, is NAGVMQNPRHLVRRRGQEARLRCSPMKGHSHVYWYRQLPEEGLKFMVYLQKENIIDESGMPKERFSAEFPKEGPSILRIQQVVRGDSAAYFCASSPADPSGTQYFGPGTRLLVL.

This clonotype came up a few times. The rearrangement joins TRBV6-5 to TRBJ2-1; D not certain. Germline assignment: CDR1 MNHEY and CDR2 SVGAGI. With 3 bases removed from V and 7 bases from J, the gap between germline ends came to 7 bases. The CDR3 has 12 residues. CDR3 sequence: CASSYLGNEQFF. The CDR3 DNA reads TGTGCCAGCAGTTATTTGGGGAATGAGCAGTTCTTC.

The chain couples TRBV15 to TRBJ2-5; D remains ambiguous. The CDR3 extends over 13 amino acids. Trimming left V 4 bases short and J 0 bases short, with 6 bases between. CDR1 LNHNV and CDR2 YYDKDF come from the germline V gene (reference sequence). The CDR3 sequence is CATSTGDQETQYF. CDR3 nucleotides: TGTGCCACCAGCACAGGAGACCAAGAGACCCAGTACTTC.

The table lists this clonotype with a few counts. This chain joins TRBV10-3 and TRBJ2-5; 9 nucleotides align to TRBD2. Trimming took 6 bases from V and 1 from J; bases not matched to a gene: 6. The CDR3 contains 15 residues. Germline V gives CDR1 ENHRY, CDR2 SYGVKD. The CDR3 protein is CAISPGTSLQETQYF. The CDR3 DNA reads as TGTGCCATCAGCCCCGGGACTAGCCTCCAAGAGACCCAGTACTTC.

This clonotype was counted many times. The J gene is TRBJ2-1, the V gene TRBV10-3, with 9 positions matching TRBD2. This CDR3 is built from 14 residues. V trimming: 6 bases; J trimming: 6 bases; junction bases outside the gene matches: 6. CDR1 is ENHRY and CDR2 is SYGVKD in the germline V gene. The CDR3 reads CAISIAGVGNEQFF. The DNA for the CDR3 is TGTGCCATCAGCATAGCGGGAGTGGGCAATGAGCAGTTCTTC.

DNA for the CDR3: TGTGCCAGCACCCGGGGGGGGACGCAGTATTTT. Translation: CASTRGGTQYF. The V gene is TRBV27, the J gene TRBJ2-3; the match to TRBD2 covers 8 bases. V shed 7 bases and J 9 bases; nucleotides not matched to a gene: 3. The length of the CDR3 is 11 residues. In germline, CDR1 is MNHEY, CDR2 SMNVEV (reference sequence).

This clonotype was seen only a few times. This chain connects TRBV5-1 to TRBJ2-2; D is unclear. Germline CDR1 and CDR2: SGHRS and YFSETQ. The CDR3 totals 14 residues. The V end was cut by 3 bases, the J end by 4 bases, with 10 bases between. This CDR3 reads CASSSLYFTGELFF. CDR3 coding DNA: TGCGCCAGCAGCTCGCTGTATTTCACCGGGGAGCTGTTTTTT.

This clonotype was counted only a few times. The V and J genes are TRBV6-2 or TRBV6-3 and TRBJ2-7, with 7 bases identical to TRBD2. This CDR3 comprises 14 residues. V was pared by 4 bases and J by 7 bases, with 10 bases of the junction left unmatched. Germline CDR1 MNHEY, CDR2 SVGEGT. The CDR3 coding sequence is TGTGCCAGCAGTTCTAGCGGTTGGTTCGAGGAGCAGTACTTC. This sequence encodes CASSSSGWFEEQYF.